The next 25 T cell receptor beta chains were all read from a single sample in a study of T cell responses to AZD1222 COVID-19 vaccine. The method was immunoSEQ multiplex PCR; TCRdb's version includes in-frame clones alone and lacks a portion of them. The sample lists 150,000 to 200,000 clones; around 87% were seen once. Specimen: peripheral blood, collected on day 0 of AZD1222 vaccination. These receptors were obtained from an adult in good health.

The rearrangement links TRBV27 to TRBJ2-1; D not certain. The CDR3 length is 14 residues. Germline CDR1 reads MNHEY; CDR2 reads SMNVEV (reference sequence). The V gene lost 4 bases and the J gene lost 0 bases, with 7 bases spanning the gap. CDR3 in amino acids: CASSSLSSYNEQFF. The CDR3 DNA sequence: TGTGCCAGCAGTTCCCTGAGCTCCTACAATGAGCAGTTCTTC.

The chain employs TRBV28 and TRBJ2-1, with D perhaps TRBD1 or TRBD2 (5 bases each). Looked up from germline, CDR1 is MDHEN and CDR2 is SYDVKM. This CDR3 is 19 amino acids long. V was shortened by 5 bases and J by 0 bases, with 23 bases between the two germline ends. The CDR3 bases are TGTGCCAGCAGTCAAGGAACTGTCGGGGCCCAAAGCTCCTACAATGAGCAGTTCTTC. This translates into CASSQGTVGAQSSYNEQFF.

The CDR3 coding sequence is TGTGCCAGTAGTATAAACAGGGACCACTATGGCTACACCTTC. Its protein product is CASSINRDHYGYTF. The chain uses TRBV19 and TRBJ1-2; D might be TRBD1 (6 bases). The CDR3 sequence is 14 residues long. Between the trimmed V and J ends, which lost 2 bases and 3 bases, there was a span of 10 bases. Germline CDR1 LNHDA, CDR2 SQIVND (reference sequence).

The J gene is TRBJ2-5, the V gene TRBV5-4; 11 positions match TRBD2. The CDR3 is 18 amino acids. V gave up 4 bases and J gave up 1 base; unmatched junction bases: 12. CDR1 is SGHNT, CDR2 YYREEE, per germline (reference sequence). The DNA for the CDR3 is TGTGCCAGCAGCCGTGGTCCTAGCGGGAGGACCCTCCAAGAGACCCAGTACTTC. Its translation is CASSRGPSGRTLQETQYF.

This clone was counted a single time. In nucleotides, the CDR3 is TGCAGCGTTGATGCGGGGAACACTGAAGCTTTCTTT. As protein: CSVDAGNTEAFF. The chain combines TRBV29-1 with TRBJ1-1; D is ambiguous. The germline V and J ends were trimmed by 3 bases and 1 base, with 6 bases remaining between them. The CDR3 spans 12 residues. Germline V CDR1 and CDR2: SQVTM, ANQGSEA. The whole variable domain, remainder taken from reference TRBV29-1 and TRBJ1-1, is SAVISQKPSRDICQRGTSLTIQCQVDSQVTMMFWYRQQPGQSLTLIATANQGSEATYESGFVIDKFPISRPNLTFSTLTVSNMSPEDSSIYLCSVDAGNTEAFFGQGTRLTVV.

The chain is built from TRBV6-4 and TRBJ1-6; no firm D call. The germline CDR1 and CDR2 sequences are MRHNA and SNTAGT. There are 13 residues in the CDR3. Trimming took 3 bases from V and 7 from J, leaving 7 bases between them. CDR3 protein: CASSEKTNSPLHF. The CDR3 coding sequence is TGTGCCAGCAGTGAGAAAACAAATTCACCCCTCCACTTT.

This rearrangement joins TRBV19 to TRBJ2-7; D call uncertain. Deletions cut 11 bases from V and 1 base from J, with 15 bases between. From germline, CDR1 is LNHDA and CDR2 SQIVND (reference sequence). The CDR3 length is 13 residues. In DNA form, the CDR3 reads TGTGCCTCTTCAATGGGCATGTCCTACGAGCAGTACTTC. It encodes CASSMGMSYEQYF.

The chain combines TRBV18 with TRBJ2-7; possible D gene TRBD2, 6 bases. The length of the CDR3 is 16 residues. CDR1 is KGHSH and CDR2 is LQKENI in the germline V gene. Deletions cut 0 bases from V and 0 bases from J, with 12 bases between. The CDR3 loop is CASSPPGGGSSYEQYF. The CDR3 bases are TGTGCCAGCTCACCACCGGGGGGAGGAAGCTCCTACGAGCAGTACTTC.

This clone came up once. V and J are TRBV11-3 and TRBJ2-1, with unresolved D. The CDR3 has 15 amino acids. Germline CDR1 reads SGHNT; CDR2 reads YENEEA. V lost 1 base to trimming and J lost 6 bases, with 13 bases between them. The CDR3 is CASSLGPVRGNEQFF. In DNA, the CDR3 is TGTGCCAGCAGCTTAGGTCCCGTCCGAGGCAATGAGCAGTTCTTC.

V gene TRBV11-3 combines with J gene TRBJ2-7; possible D gene TRBD1, 5 bases. Germline V gene lookup returns CDR1 SGHNT and CDR2 YENEEA. CDR3 size: 10 residues. Trimming left V 6 bases short and J 7 bases short, with 7 bases between. The CDR3: CASSPGEQYF. CDR3 nucleotides: TGTGCCAGCAGTCCAGGGGAGCAGTACTTC. The whole variable domain, filled in from reference TRBV11-3 and TRBJ2-7, reads EAGVVQSPRYKIIEKKQPVAFWCNPISGHNTLYWYLQNLGQGPELLIRYENEEAVDDSQLPKDRFSAERLKGVDSTLKIQPAELGDSAVYLCASSPGEQYFGPGTRLTVT.

This clone has just a few counts. The chain joins TRBV18 to TRBJ1-1; the D gene is possibly TRBD1 (5 bases). CDR1 is KGHSH, CDR2 LQKENI, per germline. V was cut by 2 bases and J by 6 bases, with 19 bases left in between. CDR3 size: 16 residues. CDR3 sequence (DNA): TGTGCCAGCTCACCAATATACGGGGCCGCCCCGGCTGAAGCTTTCTTT. Translated, it gives CASSPIYGAAPAEAFF.

This chain uses TRBV30 with TRBJ2-7; D unresolved. Trimming left V 5 bases short and J 2 bases short, with 16 bases between. The germline V gene has CDR1 GTSNPN and CDR2 SVGIG (reference sequence). The CDR3 is 14 residues long. The CDR3: CAWGGPVITYEQYF. DNA for the CDR3: TGTGCCTGGGGTGGGCCGGTAATTACCTACGAGCAGTACTTC.

This sequence joins TRBV6-1 and TRBJ2-3; the match to TRBD2 covers 10 bases. There are 16 residues in the CDR3. The trim removed 4 bases at V and 1 base at J, leaving 5 bases unmatched. Germline V lookup: CDR1 MNHNS, CDR2 SASEGT. The CDR3, as DNA: TGTGCCAGCAGTGCCCTAGCGGGAGCCGGCACAGATACGCAGTATTTT. This translates into CASSALAGAGTDTQYF.

The count of this clone is one. The CDR3 sequence: CASSRADRGGYTF. The CDR3 region has the DNA TGTGCCAGTAGTCGCGCTGACAGGGGTGGCTACACCTTC. This chain uses TRBV19 with TRBJ1-2; 8 bases agree with TRBD1. Unmatched junction bases numbered 6, after V lost 5 bases and J lost 7 bases. Germline lookup yields CDR1 LNHDA and CDR2 SQIVND (reference sequence). CDR3 length equals 13 residues.

The chain uses TRBV6-6 and TRBJ1-5, with TRBD1 as a possible D gene (6 bases). The CDR3 totals 14 residues. The V end lost 2 bases, the J end lost 5 bases, and 10 bases lay between the germline ends. Germline V gene sequence: CDR1 MNHNY, CDR2 SVGAGI (reference sequence). The CDR3 DNA follows: TGTGCCAGCAGTTACCCAAGGGGGGATCAGCCCCAGCATTTT. Translation: CASSYPRGDQPQHF.

The chain employs TRBV3-1 (or the pseudogene TRBV3-2) and TRBJ2-1, with D possibly being TRBD1 or TRBD2 (5 bases each). The CDR3 runs 13 residues. Germline-derived CDR1 and CDR2 are LGHDT and YNNKEL (reference sequence). With 4 bases removed from V and 6 bases from J, the gap between germline ends came to 10 bases. Here the CDR3 reads CASSRDRGNEQFF. CDR3 bases: TGTGCCAGCAGCCGGGACCGTGGCAATGAGCAGTTCTTC.

The chain carries TRBV2 and TRBJ1-1; D not resolved. The CDR3 is made up of 14 amino acids. From germline, CDR1 is SNHLY and CDR2 FYNNEI. V was cut by 5 bases and J by 2 bases, with 12 bases left in between. The CDR3 sequence: CASSRRGLNTEAFF. The CDR3 DNA follows: TGTGCCAGCAGTAGACGGGGATTAAACACTGAAGCTTTCTTT. The full variable domain, its missing parts supplied by reference TRBV2 and TRBJ1-1, is EPEVTQTPSHQVTQMGQEVILRCVPISNHLYFYWYRQILGQKVEFLVSFYNNEISEKSEIFDDQFSVERPDGSNFTLKIRSTKLEDSAMYFCASSRRGLNTEAFFGQGTRLTVV.

V and J are TRBV10-1 and TRBJ1-1; D not certain. The CDR3 has 13 residues. The germline V gene has CDR1 WNHNN and CDR2 SYGVQD (reference sequence). Trimming shortened V by 3 bases and J by 3 bases, and 8 bases separated the two germline ends. The DNA of the CDR3 is TGCGCCAGCAGTGATAGGCCTGACACTGAAGCTTTCTTT. This gives the protein CASSDRPDTEAFF.

This clone was seen only once. This chain connects TRBV6-5 to TRBJ1-2; 8 positions agree with TRBD1. Germline V gene sequence: CDR1 MNHEY, CDR2 SVGAGI. Trimming cost V 6 bases and J 4 bases; bases outside gene matches: 7. The CDR3 covers 14 residues. CDR3 sequence: CASRPSTGAYGYTF. The CDR3 region has the DNA TGTGCCAGCAGACCTTCGACAGGGGCCTATGGCTACACCTTC.

The V call is TRBV29-1, the J call TRBJ2-7; 9 bases are shared with TRBD1. V was clipped by 3 bases and J by 3 bases; unmatched bases: 6. Per the germline V gene, CDR1 is SQVTM and CDR2 is ANQGSEA. The CDR3 is made up of 14 amino acids. DNA of the CDR3: TGCAGCGTTGATACAGGGGGCTCAATCTACGAGCAGTACTTC. It codes for CSVDTGGSIYEQYF.

The V call is TRBV5-4, the J call TRBJ1-1; 8 bases are shared with TRBD1. Trimming at V came to 0 bases and at J to 1 base, leaving 2 bases not matched to a gene. The CDR3 runs 15 residues. Germline lookup yields CDR1 SGHNT and CDR2 YYREEE (reference sequence). The CDR3 here is CASSLAGTGNTEAFF. The DNA of the CDR3 is TGTGCCAGCAGCTTGGCTGGGACAGGGAACACTGAAGCTTTCTTT.

The chain joins TRBV13 to TRBJ2-5; D is uncertain. Trimming cost V 5 bases and J 4 bases, with 5 bases left between them. CDR1 and CDR2 (germline): PRHDT, FYEKMQ (reference sequence). This CDR3 has 11 amino acids. The CDR3, as DNA: TGTGCCAGCAGCGGTGGAGAGACCCAGTACTTC. Translation gives CASSGGETQYF.

This rearrangement joins TRBV5-4 to TRBJ1-2; TRBD1 is a possible D gene (6 bases). Per germline, CDR1 SGHNT and CDR2 YYREEE (reference sequence). The ends were cut back, 4 bases at V and 0 bases at J, with 13 bases in the middle. This CDR3 region has 15 residues. CDR3 DNA: TGTGCCAGCAGCAGGGGGGGCGGGGCTAACTATGGCTACACCTTC. Translated, it gives CASSRGGGANYGYTF. Together with reference TRBV5-4 and TRBJ1-2, the CDR3 gives the full variable domain: ETGVTQSPTHLIKTRGQQVTLRCSSQSGHNTVSWYQQALGQGPQFIFQYYREEENGRGNFPPRFSGLQFPNYSSELNVNALELDDSALYLCASSRGGGANYGYTFGSGTRLTVV.

This chain joins TRBV10-1 and TRBJ1-2; D is undetermined. Germline assignment: CDR1 WNHNN and CDR2 SYGVQD (reference sequence). V was clipped by 4 bases and J by 2 bases, with 20 bases between them. This CDR3 has 17 amino acids. CDR3 sequence reads: CASSGSGLLRRNYGYTF. In DNA form, the CDR3 reads TGCGCCAGCAGTGGTTCGGGCCTCCTTAGGAGGAACTATGGCTACACCTTC.

The gene calls are TRBV7-8 and TRBJ1-5; D possibly corresponds to TRBD1 (5 bases). The germline gives CDR1 SGHVS, CDR2 FQNEAQ. This CDR3 comprises 15 residues. The V end was cut by 3 bases, the J end by 2 bases, with 11 bases between. CDR3 residues: CASSLSRAGNQPQHF. As DNA, the CDR3 is TGTGCCAGCAGCTTGAGCAGGGCTGGCAATCAGCCCCAGCATTTT.